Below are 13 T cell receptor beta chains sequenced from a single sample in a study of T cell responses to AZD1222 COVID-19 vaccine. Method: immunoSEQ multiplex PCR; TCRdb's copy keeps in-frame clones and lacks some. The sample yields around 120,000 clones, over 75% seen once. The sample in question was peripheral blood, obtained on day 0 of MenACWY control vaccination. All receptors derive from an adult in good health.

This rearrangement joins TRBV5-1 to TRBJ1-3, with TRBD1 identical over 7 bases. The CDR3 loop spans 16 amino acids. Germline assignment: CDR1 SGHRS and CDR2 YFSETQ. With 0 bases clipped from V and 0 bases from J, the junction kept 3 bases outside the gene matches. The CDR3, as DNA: TGCGCCAGCAGCTTGGCGGGACAGAGCTCTGGAAACACCATATATTTT. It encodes CASSLAGQSSGNTIYF.

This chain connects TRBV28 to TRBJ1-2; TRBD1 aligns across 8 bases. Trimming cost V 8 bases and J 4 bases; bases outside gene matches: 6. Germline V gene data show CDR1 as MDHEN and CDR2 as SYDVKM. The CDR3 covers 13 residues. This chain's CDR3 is CASRTGGSYGYTF. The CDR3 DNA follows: TGTGCCAGCCGTACAGGGGGTTCCTATGGCTACACCTTC.

This chain's CDR3 is CASSLPGQDNSPLHF. Written as DNA, the CDR3 is TGTGCCAGCAGCCTACCGGGACAGGATAATTCACCCCTCCACTTT. This rearrangement joins TRBV3-1 (or the pseudogene TRBV3-2) to TRBJ1-6, with 8 bases aligning to TRBD1. Germline V gene sequence: CDR1 LGHDT, CDR2 YNNKEL (reference sequence). The trim removed 4 bases at V and 5 bases at J, leaving 4 bases unmatched. The CDR3 length is 15 residues.

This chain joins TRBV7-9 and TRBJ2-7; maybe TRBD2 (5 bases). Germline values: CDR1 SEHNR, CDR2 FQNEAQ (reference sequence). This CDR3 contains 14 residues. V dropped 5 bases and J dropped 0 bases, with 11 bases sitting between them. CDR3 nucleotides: TGTGCCAGCAGCCCCCCTCGGGGCTCCTACGAGCAGTACTTC. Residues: CASSPPRGSYEQYF.

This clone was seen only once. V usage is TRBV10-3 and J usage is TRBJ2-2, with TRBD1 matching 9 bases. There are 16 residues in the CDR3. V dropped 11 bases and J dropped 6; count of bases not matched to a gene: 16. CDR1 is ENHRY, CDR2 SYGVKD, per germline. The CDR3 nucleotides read TGTGCCTCCCGCGCAAGGGGACAGGGTTCCGCCGGGGAGCTGTTTTTT. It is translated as CASRARGQGSAGELFF.

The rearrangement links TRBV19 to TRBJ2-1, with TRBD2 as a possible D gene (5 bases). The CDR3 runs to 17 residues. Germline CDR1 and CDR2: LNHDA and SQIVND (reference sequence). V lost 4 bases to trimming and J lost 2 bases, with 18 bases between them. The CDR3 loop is CASSTRGLSGPYNEQFF. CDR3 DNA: TGTGCCAGTAGTACCCGAGGGCTATCCGGCCCCTACAATGAGCAGTTCTTC.

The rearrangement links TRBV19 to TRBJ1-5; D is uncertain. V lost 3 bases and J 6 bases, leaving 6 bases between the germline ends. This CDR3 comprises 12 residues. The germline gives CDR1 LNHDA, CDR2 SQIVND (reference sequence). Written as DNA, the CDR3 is TGTGCCAGTAGTATGGGGTTTCAGCCCCAGCATTTT. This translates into CASSMGFQPQHF.

CDR3 nucleotide sequence: TGTGCCAGCAGCACTAGTCAAGCAAGCTCCTACGAGCAGTACTTC. It specifies CASSTSQASSYEQYF. The rearrangement uses TRBV27 and TRBJ2-7; maybe TRBD2 (5 bases). Germline CDR1 MNHEY, CDR2 SMNVEV (reference sequence). Deletions cut 6 bases from V and 0 bases from J, with 15 bases between. The CDR3 is 15 amino acids.

CDR3 DNA: TGTGCCTGGAGTGTACCCGGGACAGGGGCCAATTCACCCCTCCACTTT. This translates into CAWSVPGTGANSPLHF. V usage is TRBV30 and J usage is TRBJ1-6; 10 bases map to TRBD1. Germline lookup yields CDR1 GTSNPN and CDR2 SVGIG (reference sequence). V dropped 0 bases and J dropped 7; count of bases not matched to a gene: 6. CDR3 length equals 16 residues.

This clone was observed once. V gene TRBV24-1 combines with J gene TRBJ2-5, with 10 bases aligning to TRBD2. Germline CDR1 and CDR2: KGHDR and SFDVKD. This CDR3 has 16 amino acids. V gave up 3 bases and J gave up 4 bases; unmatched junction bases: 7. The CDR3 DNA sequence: TGTGCCACCAGTGATCCGGCTAGCGGGAGCCGAGAGACCCAGTACTTC. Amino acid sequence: CATSDPASGSRETQYF.

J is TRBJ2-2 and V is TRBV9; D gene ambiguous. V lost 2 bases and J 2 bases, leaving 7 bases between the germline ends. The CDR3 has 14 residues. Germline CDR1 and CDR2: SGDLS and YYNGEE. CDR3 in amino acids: CASSVDGNTGELFF. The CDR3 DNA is TGTGCCAGCAGCGTTGACGGAAACACCGGGGAGCTGTTTTTT.

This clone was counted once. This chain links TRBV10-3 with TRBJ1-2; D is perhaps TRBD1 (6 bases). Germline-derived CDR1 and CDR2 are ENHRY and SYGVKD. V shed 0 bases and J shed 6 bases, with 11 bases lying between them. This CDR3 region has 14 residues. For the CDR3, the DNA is TGTGCCATCAGTGAGTCGAACGCAGGGGATGGCTACACCTTC. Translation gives CAISESNAGDGYTF.

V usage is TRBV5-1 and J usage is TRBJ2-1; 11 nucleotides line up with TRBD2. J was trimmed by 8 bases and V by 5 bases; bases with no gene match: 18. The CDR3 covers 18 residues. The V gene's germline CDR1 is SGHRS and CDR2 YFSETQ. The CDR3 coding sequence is TGCGCCAGCAGTCGCGTGGGGACTAGCGGTCCTCTCGGCCATGAGCAGTTCTTC. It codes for CASSRVGTSGPLGHEQFF. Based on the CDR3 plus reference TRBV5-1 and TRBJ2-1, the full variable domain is KAGVTQTPRYLIKTRGQQVTLSCSPISGHRSVSWYQQTPGQGLQFLFEYFSETQRNKGNFPGRFSGRQFSNSRSEMNVSTLELGDSALYLCASSRVGTSGPLGHEQFFGPGTRLTVL.